This TCR beta chain was observed in a study of blood T cells in healthy people across ages (dated by TCRdb to the mid-2010s). With regard to the full study: In model experiments, template switching captured roughly one uniquely barcoded TCR beta cDNA molecule for every two T cells. Age-related changes in TCR beta repertoire diversity were measured in the study by deep sequencing normalized with unique cDNA molecular identifiers. Donors of different ages were randomly distributed across sequencing lanes to avoid experimental bias. The study analyzed two additional independent replicas of 1 million unique cDNA reads from the same blood draw for two donors, one aged 18 to 29 and one aged 80 or older. Donors were grouped into four age groups: young (average about 15 years), middle-aged (over 35), aged (roughly 67) and long-lived (approximately 81).

Donors were a few dozen systemically healthy Caucasian individuals from Russia aged roughly 6 to 95 years. Each donor gave approximately 9.4 milliliters of peripheral blood, drawn into EDTA-treated Vacutainer tubes. Ficoll-Paque density-gradient centrifugation was used to isolate PBMCs, with at least 6.5 million per sample. Total RNA, at least 5 micrograms per sample, was extracted from PBMCs with Trizol reagent. For every donor, an aliquot of PBMCs went through flow cytometry to measure the percentages of naive CD45RAhigh/CD27high T cells. Points the paper makes about the study in general: Because donor CMV infection status was unknown, age-related changes in expanded clonotypes were potentially confounded. Compared with the aged group, the long-lived group had more naive CD4+ T cells, fewer expanded clones and increased TCR diversity, suggesting age selection. Estimates of total diversity based on one million sequenced T cells were considered lower bounds and underestimates. Bulk unsorted PBMC profiling prevented conclusive comparison of naive and antigen-experienced compartments. As age increased, observed TCR beta diversity per million T cells dropped in a roughly linear way, and a significant reduction was already evident by age about 40. A strong correlation was found between observed TCR beta diversity and the percentage of naive T cells measured by flow cytometry.

Libraries came from 5' RACE. Sequencing was carried out with an Illumina HiSeq 2500. A second PCR of about 6 to 12 cycles was run with a J-beta primer mix and a sample-barcoded 5' primer. Each TCR beta cDNA molecule received a unique molecular identifier from a template-switch 5' adaptor carrying 12 random nucleotides. Each sample yielded at least 2.5 million CDR3-containing paired-end reads. First-strand cDNA synthesis was performed from all RNA using the Mint cDNA synthesis kit, with priming by a TRBC-specific oligonucleotide. Following uracil-DNA glycosylase treatment, a first 18-cycle PCR with universal primers M1SS and BC2_uni_R was performed on all cDNA. As for the original processing: For normalization, 1 million high-quality reads, each with a distinct molecular identifier, were randomly selected from each sample. Instead of being binned into consensus sequences, reads that shared molecular identifiers were thrown out. MiTCR, with a Q25 quality threshold and the strictest error-elimination algorithm, was used for CDR3 identification, clonotype clustering and error correction. Lower-bound total TCR beta diversity was estimated with a nonparametric unseen species model using Euler transformation. Using fastp at Q25 and MiXCR, TCRdb reprocessed the public reads and kept productive beta chains. A single entry per CDR3 protein holds the most common genes and DNA from its merged rows. The V and J calls, along with clone size, are taken from TCRdb and not from the paper's own processing. In this sample the table shows around 1.1 million distinct CDR3 sequences, under 40% of which occur a single time. Of the sample, about 12% falls within the top ten clones.

Note on this clonotype: The target of this receptor is not known. Per-nucleotide qualities are absent, and no much larger clonotype sits a single base away.

Reading from cysteine to phenylalanine, the CDR3 counts 19 amino acids. The entry retains the CDR3 DNA only, 57 bases that are in frame from base 1. After removal of 2 bases from V and 0 bases from J, the junction retains 12 bases not matched to a gene. According to the germline V gene (reference sequence), CDR1 reads SGHNT and CDR2 reads YYREEE. Recombination joined TRBV5-4 with TRBJ2-3; TRBD1 fits 10 bases in the junction. The specimen was blood. The clonotype comes from a man aged 18 to 29 in good health. The sequence in DNA is TGTGCCAGCAGCTTAGGGGGGACAGGGGCGCTTCCTAGCACAGATACGCAGTATTTT. Translated, this is CASSLGGTGALPSTDTQYF.